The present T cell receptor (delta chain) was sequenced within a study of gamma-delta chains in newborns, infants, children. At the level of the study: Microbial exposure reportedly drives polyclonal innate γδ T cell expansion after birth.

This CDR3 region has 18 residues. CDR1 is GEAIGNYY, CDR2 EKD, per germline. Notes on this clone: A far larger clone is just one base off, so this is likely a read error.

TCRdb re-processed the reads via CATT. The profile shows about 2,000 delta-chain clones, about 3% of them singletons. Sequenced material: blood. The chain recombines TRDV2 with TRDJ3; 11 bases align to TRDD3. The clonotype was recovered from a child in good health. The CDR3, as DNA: TGTGCCTGTGACAATGCTGGGGGATACTCCTGGGGCACCCGACAGATGTTTTTC. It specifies CACDNAGGYSWGTRQMFF.